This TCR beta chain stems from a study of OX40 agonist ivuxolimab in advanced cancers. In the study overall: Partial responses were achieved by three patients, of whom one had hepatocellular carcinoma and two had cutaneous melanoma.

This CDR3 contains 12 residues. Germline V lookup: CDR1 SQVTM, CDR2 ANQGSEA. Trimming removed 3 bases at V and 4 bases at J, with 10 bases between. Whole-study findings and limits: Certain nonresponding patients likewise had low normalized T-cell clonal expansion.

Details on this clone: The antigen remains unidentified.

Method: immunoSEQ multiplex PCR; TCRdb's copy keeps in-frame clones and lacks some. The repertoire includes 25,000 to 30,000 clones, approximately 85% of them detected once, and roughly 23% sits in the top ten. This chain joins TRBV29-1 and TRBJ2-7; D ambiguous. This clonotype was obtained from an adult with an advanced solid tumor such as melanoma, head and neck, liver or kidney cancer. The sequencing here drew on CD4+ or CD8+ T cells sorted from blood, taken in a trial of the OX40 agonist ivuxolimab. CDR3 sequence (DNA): TGCAGCGTTGAGATGGCGGATTACGAGCAGTACTTC. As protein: CSVEMADYEQYF.